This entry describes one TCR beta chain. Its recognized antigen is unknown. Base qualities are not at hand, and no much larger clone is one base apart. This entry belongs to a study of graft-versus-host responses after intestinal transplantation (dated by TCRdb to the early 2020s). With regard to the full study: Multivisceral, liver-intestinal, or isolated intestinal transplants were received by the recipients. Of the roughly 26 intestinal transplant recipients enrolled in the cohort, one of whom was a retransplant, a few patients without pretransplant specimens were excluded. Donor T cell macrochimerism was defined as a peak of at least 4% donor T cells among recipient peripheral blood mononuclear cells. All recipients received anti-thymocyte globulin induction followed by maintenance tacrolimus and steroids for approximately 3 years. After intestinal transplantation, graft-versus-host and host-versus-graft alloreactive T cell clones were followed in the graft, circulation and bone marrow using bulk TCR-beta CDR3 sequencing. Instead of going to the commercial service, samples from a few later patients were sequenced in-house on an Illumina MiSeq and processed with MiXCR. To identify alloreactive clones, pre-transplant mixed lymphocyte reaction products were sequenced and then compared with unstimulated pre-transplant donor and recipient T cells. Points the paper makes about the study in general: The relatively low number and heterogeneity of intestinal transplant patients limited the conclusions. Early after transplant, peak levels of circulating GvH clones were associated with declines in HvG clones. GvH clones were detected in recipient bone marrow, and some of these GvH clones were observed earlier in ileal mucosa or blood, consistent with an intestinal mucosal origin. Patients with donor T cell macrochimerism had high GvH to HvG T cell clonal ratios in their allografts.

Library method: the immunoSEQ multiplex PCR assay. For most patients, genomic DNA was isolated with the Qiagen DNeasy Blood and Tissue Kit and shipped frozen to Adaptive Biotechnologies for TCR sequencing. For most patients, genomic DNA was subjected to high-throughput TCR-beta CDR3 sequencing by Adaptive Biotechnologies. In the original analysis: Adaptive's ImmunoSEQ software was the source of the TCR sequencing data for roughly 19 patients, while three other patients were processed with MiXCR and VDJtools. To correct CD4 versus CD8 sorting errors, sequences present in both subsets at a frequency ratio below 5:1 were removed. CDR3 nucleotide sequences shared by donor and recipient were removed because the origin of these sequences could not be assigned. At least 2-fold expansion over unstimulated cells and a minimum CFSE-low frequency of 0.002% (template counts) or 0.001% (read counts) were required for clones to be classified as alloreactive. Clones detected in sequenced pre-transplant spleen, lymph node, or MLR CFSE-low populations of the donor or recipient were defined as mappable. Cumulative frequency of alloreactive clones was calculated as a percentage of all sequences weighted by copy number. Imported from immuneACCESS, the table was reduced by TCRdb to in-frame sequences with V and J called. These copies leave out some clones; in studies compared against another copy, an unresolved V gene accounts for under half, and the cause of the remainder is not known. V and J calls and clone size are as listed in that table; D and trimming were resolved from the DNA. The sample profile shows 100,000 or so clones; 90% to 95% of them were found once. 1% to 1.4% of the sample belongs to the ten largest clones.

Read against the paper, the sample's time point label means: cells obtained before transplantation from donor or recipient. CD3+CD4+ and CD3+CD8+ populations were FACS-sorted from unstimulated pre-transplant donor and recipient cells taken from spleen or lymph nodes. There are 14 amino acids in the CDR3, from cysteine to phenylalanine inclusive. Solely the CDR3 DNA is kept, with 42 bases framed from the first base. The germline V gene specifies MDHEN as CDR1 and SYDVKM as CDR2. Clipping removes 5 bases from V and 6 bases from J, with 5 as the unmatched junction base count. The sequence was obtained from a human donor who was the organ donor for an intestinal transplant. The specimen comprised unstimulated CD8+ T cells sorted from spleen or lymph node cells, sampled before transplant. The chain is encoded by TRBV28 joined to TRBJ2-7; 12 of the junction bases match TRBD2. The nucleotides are TGTGCCAGCAGTCTAGCGGGAGGGCCCCGCGAGCAGTACTTC. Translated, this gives CASSLAGGPREQYF.